What follows are 9 T cell receptor beta chains derived from one specimen sequenced in a study of cytomegalovirus exposure and HLA in healthy donors. A multiplex PCR was run with 60 Vbeta primers and 13 Jbeta primers. The assay was immunoSEQ multiplex PCR, and TCRdb's table has in-frame clones only and misses some. The sample holds 150,000 to 200,000 clones; about 82% are singletons and the top ten take roughly 7.7%. Sequencing was performed on PBMCs. The source of these receptors is a young woman in good health and CMV-seropositive.

The chain links TRBV19 to TRBJ1-2, with D unclear. The CDR3 length is 14 residues. The germline gives CDR1 LNHDA, CDR2 SQIVND (reference sequence). Trimming shortened V by 3 bases and J by 0 bases, and 8 bases separated the two germline ends. CDR3 bases: TGTGCCAGTAGTATTGTAACACCTAACTATGGCTACACCTTC. Its protein product is CASSIVTPNYGYTF.

Only a few counts were recorded for this clone. This chain joins TRBV6-6 and TRBJ2-1; the D gene is possibly TRBD2 (5 bases). Germline CDR1 reads MNHNY; CDR2 reads SVGAGI (reference sequence). The CDR3 runs 15 residues. V lost 2 bases and J lost 3, with 11 bases in between. CDR3 amino acids: CASSYGSAVYNEQFF. The CDR3 DNA reads TGTGCCAGCAGTTACGGGAGTGCCGTCTACAATGAGCAGTTCTTC.

The rearrangement links TRBV7-2 to TRBJ1-4; TRBD1 matches at 11 bases. CDR3 length: 16 residues. The V segment lost 5 bases and the J segment 8 bases; nucleotides outside the gene matches: 10. CDR1 and CDR2 from the germline V gene are SGHTA and FQGNSA. The CDR3 is CASSPLRTGGLEKLFF. The CDR3 coding sequence is TGTGCCAGCAGCCCCCTACGGACAGGGGGCTTAGAAAAACTGTTTTTT.

Turning to this clone: The identical CDR3 is also encoded by other nucleotide sequences in the sample. The chain employs TRBV2 and TRBJ2-5; 13 bases align to TRBD2. Trimming took 6 bases from V and 1 from J; bases not matched to a gene: 2. Germline V CDR1 and CDR2: SNHLY, FYNNEI. The CDR3 runs 15 residues. The CDR3 nucleotides are TGTGCCAGCAGCAGACTAGCGGGGGGCCAAGAGACCCAGTACTTC. It is translated as CASSRLAGGQETQYF. Full variable domain (missing parts from reference TRBV2 and TRBJ2-5): EPEVTQTPSHQVTQMGQEVILRCVPISNHLYFYWYRQILGQKVEFLVSFYNNEISEKSEIFDDQFSVERPDGSNFTLKIRSTKLEDSAMYFCASSRLAGGQETQYFGPGTRLLVL.

This sequence joins TRBV7-6 and TRBJ1-4; 7 bases map to TRBD1. The CDR3 runs to 15 residues. CDR1 and CDR2 from the germline V gene are SGHVS and FNYEAQ. After removal of 4 bases from V and 1 base from J, the junction contained 3 bases not matched to a gene. CDR3 region: CASSSYRGTNEKLFF. Written as DNA, the CDR3 is TGTGCCAGCAGCTCCTACAGGGGAACTAATGAAAAACTGTTTTTT.

The rearrangement links TRBV9 to TRBJ1-5, with a weak D call TRBD1 (5 bases). This CDR3 spans 14 amino acids. Germline V CDR1 and CDR2: SGDLS, YYNGEE. Deletions cut 0 bases from V and 1 base from J, with 5 bases between. The CDR3 nucleotides are TGTGCCAGCAGCGTAGGACAGAGCAATCAGCCCCAGCATTTT. This translates into CASSVGQSNQPQHF.

This clone appeared a few times. The rearrangement uses TRBV27 and TRBJ2-2; TRBD2 might be the D (6 bases). V gave up 2 bases and J gave up 5 bases, with 6 bases separating them. The CDR3 runs 13 residues. Per germline, CDR1 MNHEY and CDR2 SMNVEV (reference sequence). CDR3 amino acids: CASSLGRTGELFF. In DNA form, the CDR3 reads TGTGCCAGCAGTTTAGGGAGGACCGGGGAGCTGTTTTTT.

V and J are TRBV4-3 and TRBJ1-4; D not resolved. Germline assignment: CDR1 LGHNA and CDR2 YSLEER. V lost 1 base to trimming and J lost 3 bases, with 6 bases between them. This CDR3 is 14 amino acids long. The CDR3: CASSQVGANEKLFF. The CDR3 DNA follows: TGCGCCAGCAGCCAAGTCGGGGCTAATGAAAAACTGTTTTTT.

This clone was counted between two and nine times. The gene calls are TRBV4-3 and TRBJ2-1; TRBD2 matches 7 bases. V shed 0 bases, J shed 6 bases, and the junction held 14 bases outside the gene matches. CDR3 size: 18 residues. Germline V gene data show CDR1 as LGHNA and CDR2 as YSLEER. The CDR3 DNA sequence: TGCGCCAGCAGCCAAGAACTCTTAACTAGCGTGGGGGGCAATGAGCAGTTCTTC. Translating it yields CASSQELLTSVGGNEQFF.